This passage covers 18 T cell receptor beta chains from one sample sequenced in a study of blood T cell repertoires in COVID-19. Measured with immunoSEQ multiplex PCR; TCRdb has only the in-frame clones, and not every one. The table shows about 100,000 clones, with more than 75% occurring only once. Sequenced sample: peripheral blood. All receptors derive from a human donor in a cohort sampled during active COVID-19.

This chain uses TRBV7-9 with TRBJ1-6; 7 bases fit TRBD1. The CDR3 is made up of 15 amino acids. V dropped 4 bases and J dropped 5; count of bases not matched to a gene: 5. Germline CDR1 reads SEHNR; CDR2 reads FQNEAQ (reference sequence). The CDR3, as DNA: TGTGCCAGCAGCTCCTCCGGGACAGATAATTCACCCCTCCACTTT. Its translation: CASSSSGTDNSPLHF. Full variable domain (missing parts from reference TRBV7-9 and TRBJ1-6): DTGVSQNPRHKITKRGQNVTFRCDPISEHNRLYWYRQTLGQGPEFLTYFQNEAQLEKSRLLSDRFSAERPKGSFSTLEIQRTEQGDSAMYLCASSSSGTDNSPLHFGNGTRLTVT.

The rearrangement links TRBV7-2 to TRBJ2-5, with D possibly TRBD1 on 6 matching bases. The CDR3 length is 13 residues. Germline CDR1 SGHTA, CDR2 FQGNSA. Trimming removed 1 base at V and 5 bases at J, with 8 bases between. CDR3 sequence (DNA): TGTGCCAGCAGCTTAGGGGGGCGGGAGACCCAGTACTTC. It is translated as CASSLGGRETQYF.

This clone was detected a few times. The chain is built from TRBV5-1 and TRBJ1-2, with 11 bases matching TRBD1. The germline V gene encodes CDR1 SGHRS and CDR2 YFSETQ. This CDR3 contains 15 residues. V shed 4 bases, J shed 6 bases, and the junction held 8 bases outside the gene matches. CDR3 residues: CASSTRTGGADGYTF. CDR3 in DNA: TGCGCCAGCAGCACCCGGACAGGGGGCGCCGATGGCTACACCTTC.

The CDR3 DNA reads TGCAGCGTTGAAGGACAGGGGGCGACCTATGGCTACACCTTC. Its protein product is CSVEGQGATYGYTF. This chain links TRBV29-1 with TRBJ1-2; the match to TRBD1 covers 10 bases. This CDR3 comprises 14 residues. Germline V CDR1 and CDR2: SQVTM, ANQGSEA. V lost 1 base, J lost 4 bases, and 3 bases stayed unmatched.

J is TRBJ2-4 and V is TRBV11-2; 7 nucleotides align to TRBD1. This CDR3 is built from 12 residues. Germline CDR1 SGHAT, CDR2 FQNNGV. V shed 5 bases, J shed 12 bases, and the junction held 7 bases outside the gene matches. The CDR3 region has the DNA TGTGCCAGCAGCGTCGACAGGGACCCTCAGTACTTC. Translated, it gives CASSVDRDPQYF. Full variable domain (outside the CDR3, taken from reference TRBV11-2 and TRBJ2-4): EAGVAQSPRYKIIEKRQSVAFWCNPISGHATLYWYQQILGQGPKLLIQFQNNGVVDDSQLPKDRFSAERLKGVDSTLKIQPAKLEDSAVYLCASSVDRDPQYFGAGTRLSVL.

The V call is TRBV10-2, the J call TRBJ1-1; weak D call: TRBD1 (6 bases). CDR3 length: 13 amino acids. V was clipped by 5 bases and J by 4 bases, with 11 bases between them. Germline V gives CDR1 WSHSY, CDR2 SAAADI. CDR3 nucleotide sequence: TGCGCCAGCAGTCCAGGGGTGGGCACTGAAGCTTTCTTT. Translation: CASSPGVGTEAFF.

V gene TRBV5-5 combines with J gene TRBJ1-3, with no clear D. V lost 0 bases and J lost 0, with 7 bases in between. The CDR3 extends over 15 amino acids. Per germline, CDR1 SGHKS and CDR2 YYEKEE (reference sequence). This CDR3 reads CASSLDTSSGNTIYF. The CDR3 DNA follows: TGTGCCAGCAGCTTGGATACCAGCTCTGGAAACACCATATATTTT.

The chain links TRBV4-3 to TRBJ2-1; D not certain. V lost 0 bases and J lost 8, with 8 bases in between. CDR1 and CDR2 (germline): LGHNA, YSLEER. The CDR3 covers 13 residues. CDR3 loop: CASSQDPGDEQFF. Written as DNA, the CDR3 is TGCGCCAGCAGCCAAGATCCCGGAGATGAGCAGTTCTTC.

This sequence joins TRBV12-5 and TRBJ2-7; TRBD1 matches 7 bases. V shed 3 bases and J 3 bases; nucleotides not matched to a gene: 11. CDR3 size: 16 residues. Germline V gene sequence: CDR1 LGHNT, CDR2 FRNRAP. CDR3 sequence (DNA): TGTGCTAGTGGTTTTAACCCTGGACAGGAGAACTACGAGCAGTACTTC. Translation gives CASGFNPGQENYEQYF.

In DNA, the CDR3 is TGTGCCAGCAGTAGCCGGGACAACTATTCTGGGGCCAACGTCCTGACTTTC. Amino acid sequence: CASSSRDNYSGANVLTF. The chain couples TRBV6-2 or TRBV6-3 to TRBJ2-6; a possible D gene is TRBD1 (6 bases). The V end lost 5 bases, the J end lost 1 base, and 15 bases lay between the germline ends. CDR1 is MNHEY, CDR2 SVGEGT, per germline. CDR3 length equals 17 residues.

This clone was seen a handful of times. The rearrangement links TRBV6-2 or TRBV6-3 to TRBJ2-1; 9 bases match TRBD2. There are 17 residues in the CDR3. V was clipped by 0 bases and J by 3 bases; unmatched bases: 6. CDR1 and CDR2 (germline): MNHEY, SVGEGT. In DNA form, the CDR3 reads TGTGCCAGCAGTTACTCTCCCCCTAGCGGGATCTACAATGAGCAGTTCTTC. Amino acids: CASSYSPPSGIYNEQFF.

This chain joins TRBV4-1 and TRBJ2-4, with 8 bases that match TRBD2. The CDR3 is made up of 17 amino acids. Germline loops: CDR1 MGHRA, CDR2 YSYEKL. V was clipped by 1 base and J by 1 base; unmatched bases: 6. CDR3 sequence (DNA): TGCGCCAGCAGCCAAGGCTCGGCGGGGGGCGCCAAAAACATTCAGTACTTC. This sequence encodes CASSQGSAGGAKNIQYF.

V is TRBV27 and J is TRBJ2-7, with 7 nucleotides matching TRBD2. Germline V gene data show CDR1 as MNHEY and CDR2 as SMNVEV (reference sequence). The CDR3 totals 14 residues. V shed 11 bases, J shed 2 bases, and the junction held 12 bases outside the gene matches. The CDR3 here is CACTASGKPYEQYF. For the CDR3, the DNA is TGTGCCTGCACCGCTAGCGGAAAACCCTACGAGCAGTACTTC.

This clone was recorded only once. V usage is TRBV13 and J usage is TRBJ1-1, with a possible D match to TRBD1 (6 bases). Germline CDR1 PRHDT, CDR2 FYEKMQ (reference sequence). Between the trimmed V and J ends, which lost 5 bases and 4 bases, there was a span of 17 bases. This CDR3 is built from 15 residues. CDR3 region: CASSGRRKGGTEAFF. In nucleotides, the CDR3 is TGTGCCAGCAGCGGCAGAAGAAAAGGGGGCACTGAAGCTTTCTTT.

This clone showed up many times. The rearrangement links TRBV12-5 to TRBJ2-7; 15 bases fit TRBD2. The V gene's germline CDR1 is LGHNT and CDR2 FRNRAP. V shed 3 bases, J shed 0 bases, and the junction held 9 bases outside the gene matches. This CDR3 is 19 amino acids long. The DNA of the CDR3 is TGTGCTAGTGGTTTCAGCCAGGGACTAGCGGGGGGTAACTCCTACGAGCAGTACTTC. Protein product: CASGFSQGLAGGNSYEQYF.

This sequence joins TRBV2 and TRBJ2-2; 11 positions agree with TRBD2. The CDR3 is 16 residues long. From germline, CDR1 is SNHLY and CDR2 FYNNEI. The junction had 7 bases not matched to a gene; V was cut back by 10 bases and J by 0 bases. CDR3 nucleotide sequence: TGTGCCATACCCACTAGCGGGGGCCCGAACACCGGGGAGCTGTTTTTT. Translation: CAIPTSGGPNTGELFF.

The V gene is TRBV15, the J gene TRBJ2-7; tentative D call: TRBD1 (6 bases). V was cut by 0 bases and J by 6 bases, with 12 bases left in between. Germline CDR1 is LNHNV and CDR2 is YYDKDF (reference sequence). The CDR3 runs to 14 residues. CDR3 coding DNA: TGTGCCACCAGCAGAGATATCCAGGGGTCCGAGCAGTACTTC. Translating gives CATSRDIQGSEQYF. Together with reference TRBV15 and TRBJ2-7, the CDR3 gives the full variable domain: DAMVIQNPRYQVTQFGKPVTLSCSQTLNHNVMYWYQQKSSQAPKLLFHYYDKDFNNEADTPDNFQSRRPNTSFCFLDIRSPGLGDTAMYLCATSRDIQGSEQYFGPGTRLTVT.

The DNA of the CDR3 is TGTGCCAGCAGATCCAGGGGTGAGAGCACTGAAGCTTTCTTT. Amino acid sequence: CASRSRGESTEAFF. The rearrangement uses TRBV5-4 and TRBJ1-1, with D possibly being TRBD1 (6 bases). Germline V gene sequence: CDR1 SGHNT, CDR2 YYREEE (reference sequence). With 5 bases removed from V and 4 bases from J, the gap between germline ends came to 15 bases. This CDR3 spans 14 amino acids.